The 11 T cell receptor beta chains reported below all come from one sample, sequenced in a study of shared clonotypes between healthy human individuals. Data came from immunoSEQ multiplex PCR; TCRdb stores just in-frame clones and leaves some out. Seen here are over a million clones, 75% to 80% observed once, and the top ten hold 0.55% to 0.7%. The material sequenced was memory CD4+ T cells from PBMCs. Stated subset: CD45RA-negative fraction. The receptor set was obtained from a young man in good health. Some clones in this sample may be carry-over from other donors' samples.

The chain couples TRBV7-9 to TRBJ1-2; D call uncertain. Germline V gene data show CDR1 as SEHNR and CDR2 as FQNEAQ (reference sequence). V gave up 5 bases and J gave up 7 bases, with 20 bases separating them. The CDR3 has 15 amino acids. The CDR3 region has the DNA TGTGCCAGCAGCCACGACCCGGCGGGGTTAGGTGGCTACACCTTC. Translating it yields CASSHDPAGLGGYTF.

The gene calls are TRBV4-1 and TRBJ1-5; D unclear. Trimming took off 2 bases at V and 0 bases at J, with 14 bases between the two ends. Germline assignment: CDR1 MGHRA and CDR2 YSYEKL. The length of the CDR3 is 17 residues. The CDR3 protein is CASSQRTGLDSNQPQHF. The CDR3 DNA sequence: TGCGCCAGCAGCCAAAGGACGGGCCTGGATAGCAATCAGCCCCAGCATTTT.

The chain is built from TRBV19 and TRBJ1-5; D is undetermined. V was clipped by 2 bases and J by 0 bases, with 11 bases between them. The CDR3 contains 16 residues. Germline loops: CDR1 LNHDA, CDR2 SQIVND (reference sequence). The CDR3 coding sequence is TGTGCCAGTAGTATACCGGCGGACCCTAGCAATCAGCCCCAGCATTTT. Encoded protein: CASSIPADPSNQPQHF.

The chain employs TRBV6-1 and TRBJ1-6; D possibly corresponds to TRBD1 (6 bases). Trimming shortened V by 11 bases and J by 9 bases, and 17 bases separated the two germline ends. CDR1 and CDR2 (germline): MNHNS, SASEGT. This CDR3 is built from 13 residues. This chain's CDR3 is CASSGVVASPLHF. The DNA for the CDR3 is TGTGCCTCTTCAGGGGTAGTGGCTTCACCCCTCCACTTT.

V is TRBV28 and J is TRBJ2-5, with D perhaps given as TRBD1 or TRBD2 (5 bases each). Germline CDR1 is MDHEN and CDR2 is SYDVKM. V shed 2 bases and J shed 5 bases, with 15 bases lying between them. The CDR3 is 15 residues long. CDR3 nucleotides: TGTGCCAGCAGTTTAGTTCCGGGACCTTGGGAGACCCAGTACTTC. Translated: CASSLVPGPWETQYF.

This rearrangement joins TRBV28 to TRBJ2-1; D possibly corresponds to TRBD2 (6 bases). The CDR3 runs to 15 residues. V lost 5 bases, J lost 7 bases, and 18 bases lay in between. From germline, CDR1 is MDHEN and CDR2 SYDVKM. This chain's CDR3 is CASSSQRVWGNEQFF. The CDR3 DNA follows: TGTGCCAGCAGTAGTCAGCGGGTCTGGGGGAATGAGCAGTTCTTC.

The V and J genes are TRBV29-1 and TRBJ2-3, with D unclear. The CDR3 spans 12 residues. Germline V lookup: CDR1 SQVTM, CDR2 ANQGSEA. V was shortened by 5 bases and J by 3 bases, with 9 bases between the two germline ends. CDR3 in amino acids: CSVLLRTDTQYF. The DNA for the CDR3 is TGCAGCGTTTTGTTGAGGACAGATACGCAGTATTTT.

The rearrangement links TRBV6-1 to TRBJ2-5; 7 bases match TRBD2. The V gene's germline CDR1 is MNHNS and CDR2 SASEGT. With V trimmed by 6 bases and J by 3 bases, 10 bases remained unmatched. This CDR3 is 15 amino acids long. CDR3 protein: CASSLLGGWEETQYF. The CDR3 bases are TGTGCCAGCAGCCTACTGGGAGGGTGGGAAGAGACCCAGTACTTC.

The chain has TRBV18 and TRBJ1-1; 7 bases align to TRBD1. V lost 0 bases to trimming and J lost 1 base; unmatched junction nucleotides: 5. Germline assignment: CDR1 KGHSH and CDR2 LQKENI. The CDR3 consists of 16 residues. The CDR3 sequence is CASSPPTGPRNTEAFF. The DNA for the CDR3 is TGTGCCAGCTCACCACCGACAGGGCCCCGGAACACTGAAGCTTTCTTT.

This clone was seen just once. This rearrangement joins TRBV7-6 to TRBJ2-6, with D possibly matching TRBD1 (6 bases). CDR1 SGHVS and CDR2 FNYEAQ come from the germline V gene. The CDR3 sequence is 15 residues long. Trimming pared 5 bases from V and 1 base from J, leaving 9 bases between. CDR3 amino acids: CASSHGQSGANVLTF. DNA for the CDR3: TGTGCCAGCAGCCATGGACAGTCTGGGGCCAACGTCCTGACTTTC.

As concerns this clone: In the same sample, other DNA sequences code for this CDR3. V is TRBV7-9 and J is TRBJ1-1, with 9 bases that match TRBD1. There are 14 residues in the CDR3. Per germline, CDR1 SEHNR and CDR2 FQNEAQ (reference sequence). V trimming: 5 bases; J trimming: 4 bases; junction bases outside the gene matches: 5. CDR3 sequence reads: CASSLRQGGTEAFF. The CDR3, as DNA: TGTGCCAGCAGCCTAAGACAGGGGGGCACTGAAGCTTTCTTT.